This TCR beta chain originates from a study of blood T cells in healthy people across ages. Study in general: T cells yielded about one barcoded beta molecule per two cells through template switching.

Then a second PCR, running roughly 6 to 11 cycles, was carried out with a sample-barcoded 5' primer and a J-beta primer mix. TCRdb recomputed calls from the 5' RACE reads with MiXCR, one row per CDR3 protein. Of around 970,000 distinct CDR3 sequences in the sample, roughly 50% are singletons; the top ten hold 20% to 25%. Unmatched junction bases numbered 9, after V lost 0 bases and J lost 5 bases. The germline CDR1 and CDR2 sequences are MNHEY and SMNVEV (reference sequence). This CDR3 has 16 residues. The V call is TRBV27, the J call TRBJ1-1, with 7 bases fitting TRBD1. The sequence was obtained from a woman in her sixties or seventies in good health. The sequenced sample consisted of blood. The CDR3 loop is CASSLSWRGRGTEAFF. CDR3 DNA sequence: TGTGCCAGCAGTTTATCGTGGAGGGGGCGAGGGACTGAAGCTTTCTTT.